These 25 T cell receptor beta chains share one sample of origin, sequenced in a study of OX40 agonist ivuxolimab in advanced cancers. The table came from immunoSEQ multiplex PCR; TCRdb's copy has only in-frame clones and leaves some out. In the table there are tens of thousands of clones, approximately 92% of which are singletons. The sample here was CD4+ or CD8+ T cells sorted from blood, taken in a trial of the OX40 agonist ivuxolimab. These receptors came from an adult with an advanced solid tumor such as melanoma, head and neck, liver or kidney cancer.

This chain links TRBV5-5 with TRBJ2-3; D is uncertain. The CDR3 totals 11 residues. Per the germline V gene, CDR1 is SGHKS and CDR2 is YYEKEE (reference sequence). V lost 1 base to trimming and J lost 6 bases, with 3 bases between them. CDR3 DNA sequence: TGTGCCAGCAGCTTGTCGGATACGCAGTATTTT. This sequence encodes CASSLSDTQYF.

The rearrangement links TRBV14 to TRBJ2-5; either TRBD1 or TRBD2 may supply D (6 bases each). Trimming removed 2 bases at V and 5 bases at J, with 15 bases between. The germline CDR1 and CDR2 sequences are SGHDN and FVKESK. CDR3 length: 15 amino acids. CDR3 nucleotide sequence: TGTGCCAGCAGCCAAAAGGTCACAGGGAGGGAGACCCAGTACTTC. It codes for CASSQKVTGRETQYF.

The chain combines TRBV6-1 with TRBJ2-1; D gene ambiguous. This CDR3 contains 15 residues. Germline-derived CDR1 and CDR2 are MNHNS and SASEGT. V gave up 2 bases and J gave up 3 bases, with 11 bases separating them. The CDR3 loop reads CASSELQVRYNEQFF. The CDR3 DNA is TGTGCCAGCAGTGAACTGCAGGTCCGCTACAATGAGCAGTTCTTC.

The J gene is TRBJ1-1, the V gene TRBV30, with 7 positions matching TRBD1. The J segment lost 0 bases and the V segment lost 0 bases, leaving 1 base of the junction unmatched. The CDR3 is made up of 14 amino acids. Germline CDR1 and CDR2: GTSNPN and SVGIG (reference sequence). The CDR3 region is CAWSVGTVNTEAFF. The CDR3 DNA sequence: TGTGCCTGGAGTGTAGGGACAGTGAACACTGAAGCTTTCTTT.

CDR3 amino acids: CASSLSPRDIMSGELFF. For the CDR3, the DNA is TGTGCCAGCAGTTTATCACCACGGGACATCATGTCCGGGGAGCTGTTTTTT. The gene calls are TRBV27 and TRBJ2-2; weak D call: TRBD1 (6 bases). The V end lost 0 bases, the J end lost 6 bases, and 17 bases lay between the germline ends. Germline lookup yields CDR1 MNHEY and CDR2 SMNVEV (reference sequence). The CDR3 has 17 amino acids.

This chain uses TRBV27 with TRBJ1-5; unclear D gene. Trimming shortened V by 2 bases and J by 3 bases, and 5 bases separated the two germline ends. The length of the CDR3 is 13 residues. In germline, CDR1 is MNHEY, CDR2 SMNVEV (reference sequence). CDR3 loop: CASSLNNNQPQHF. DNA for the CDR3: TGTGCCAGCAGTTTAAACAACAATCAGCCCCAGCATTTT.

The chain uses TRBV5-4 and TRBJ1-5; D is undetermined. Germline CDR1 and CDR2: SGHNT and YYREEE (reference sequence). The CDR3 length is 14 residues. Trimming removed 4 bases at V and 0 bases at J, with 8 bases between. In DNA form, the CDR3 reads TGTGCCAGCAGCCAGGCAGGTAGCAATCAGCCCCAGCATTTT. Protein: CASSQAGSNQPQHF.

The chain is built from TRBV10-1 and TRBJ2-3; 14 positions agree with TRBD2. The V segment lost 3 bases and the J segment 4 bases; nucleotides outside the gene matches: 12. Germline V gene lookup returns CDR1 WNHNN and CDR2 SYGVQD (reference sequence). This CDR3 comprises 19 residues. CDR3 DNA sequence: TGCGCCAGCAGTGACCCTCCCGGGACTAGCGGGAGAGAGGCAGATACGCAGTATTTT. Its translation: CASSDPPGTSGREADTQYF.

This rearrangement joins TRBV27 to TRBJ2-6; D unclear. V gave up 4 bases and J gave up 0 bases, with 16 bases separating them. Germline V gives CDR1 MNHEY, CDR2 SMNVEV (reference sequence). The CDR3 loop spans 18 amino acids. The CDR3 region has the DNA TGTGCCAGCAGTTCTCCCCGAACACCCCACTCTGGGGCCAACGTCCTGACTTTC. This encodes CASSSPRTPHSGANVLTF.

V is TRBV21-1 and J is TRBJ1-4; TRBD1 is taken as the D call from the table, unchecked against the DNA. TRBV21-1 is a pseudogene. This CDR3 region has 15 residues. DNA of the CDR3: TGTGCCAGCAGCAAAGTCAAACAGGGCGATGAAAAACTGTTTTTT. It yields the protein CASSKVKQGDEKLFF.

V gene TRBV27 combines with J gene TRBJ2-7; TRBD1 matches 10 bases. J lost 3 bases, V lost 8 bases, and 7 bases had no gene match. This CDR3 is built from 14 residues. Germline V CDR1 and CDR2: MNHEY, SMNVEV (reference sequence). The CDR3, as DNA: TGTGCCAGCTCCCCGGGACAGGGGTTCTACGAGCAGTACTTC. It codes for CASSPGQGFYEQYF.

The chain joins TRBV6-1 to TRBJ2-7, with D possibly TRBD1 on 6 matching bases. CDR1 is MNHNS and CDR2 is SASEGT in the germline V gene. V lost 2 bases, J lost 3 bases, and 14 bases lay in between. The CDR3 sequence is 15 residues long. The CDR3 spells CASSEFGRGGYEQYF. CDR3 nucleotides: TGTGCCAGCAGTGAATTTGGCAGGGGCGGCTACGAGCAGTACTTC.

This chain links TRBV5-4 with TRBJ2-7; D may be TRBD1 or TRBD2 (6 bases each). The germline gives CDR1 SGHNT, CDR2 YYREEE (reference sequence). Trimming took off 3 bases at V and 1 base at J, with 11 bases between the two ends. The CDR3 is 14 amino acids. The CDR3 sequence is CASSYGGTSYEQYF. The CDR3 DNA reads TGTGCCAGCAGCTACGGGGGCACTTCCTACGAGCAGTACTTC.

The chain employs TRBV9 and TRBJ2-7; TRBD1 agrees at 10 bases. This CDR3 is 15 amino acids long. The germline V gene encodes CDR1 SGDLS and CDR2 YYNGEE. Trimming at V came to 0 bases and at J to 5 bases, leaving 5 bases not matched to a gene. The CDR3 region is CASSVEGTGADEQYF. The CDR3 region has the DNA TGTGCCAGCAGCGTAGAAGGGACAGGGGCCGACGAGCAGTACTTC.

This sequence joins TRBV9 and TRBJ1-1, with D possibly TRBD1 on 6 matching bases. The V end was cut by 7 bases, the J end by 4 bases, with 20 bases between. CDR3 length: 15 residues. Germline assignment: CDR1 SGDLS and CDR2 YYNGEE. CDR3 coding DNA: TGTGCCAGCGGGGGCGTGGGACCCCGGGGCACTGAAGCTTTCTTT. Amino acid sequence: CASGGVGPRGTEAFF.

The chain recombines TRBV28 with TRBJ2-3; D gene ambiguous. The CDR3 has 12 residues. Germline CDR1 is MDHEN and CDR2 is SYDVKM. Trimming pared 5 bases from V and 6 bases from J, leaving 9 bases between. CDR3 sequence: CASSTSGDTQYF. The CDR3, as DNA: TGTGCCAGCAGTACGAGTGGGGATACGCAGTATTTT.

This rearrangement joins TRBV7-9 to TRBJ2-1, with TRBD2 identical over 12 bases. CDR1 and CDR2 (germline): SEHNR, FQNEAQ (reference sequence). The CDR3 contains 19 residues. J gave up 5 bases and V 3 bases, and 14 bases lay outside the gene matches. The CDR3 is CASSLASGGATTAHNEQFF. CDR3 DNA: TGTGCCAGCAGCTTGGCTAGCGGGGGGGCGACAACGGCCCACAATGAGCAGTTCTTC.

V usage is TRBV7-2 and J usage is TRBJ2-7, with a weak D call TRBD1 (5 bases). Trimming cost V 1 base and J 2 bases, with 9 bases left between them. This CDR3 contains 14 residues. Germline V gene sequence: CDR1 SGHTA, CDR2 FQGNSA. The DNA for the CDR3 is TGTGCCAGCAGCTTAGTGGGCAGGGCCTACGAGCAGTACTTC. Translated, it gives CASSLVGRAYEQYF.

V is TRBV27 and J is TRBJ2-7, with 8 bases aligning to TRBD2. This CDR3 has 16 amino acids. V gave up 5 bases and J gave up 5 bases; unmatched junction bases: 14. Germline CDR1 MNHEY, CDR2 SMNVEV (reference sequence). The DNA of the CDR3 is TGTGCCAGCAGTCCCGAAGTTGCGGGAGGTGGTGACGAGCAGTACTTC. Residues: CASSPEVAGGGDEQYF.

CDR3 protein: CSVPVNNEQFF. The CDR3 DNA is TGCAGTGTGCCCGTGAACAATGAGCAGTTCTTC. The chain joins TRBV20-1 to TRBJ2-1; D not resolved. The CDR3 totals 11 residues. CDR1 is DFQATT, CDR2 SNEGSKA, per germline (reference sequence). V gave up 7 bases and J gave up 5 bases, with 9 bases separating them.

The rearrangement uses TRBV7-8 and TRBJ1-1, with 7 bases identical to TRBD1. Germline lookup yields CDR1 SGHVS and CDR2 FQNEAQ. This CDR3 has 16 residues. After removal of 5 bases from V and 11 bases from J, the junction contained 20 bases not matched to a gene. CDR3 in DNA: TGTGCCAGCAGCCCTTATACCGCCCCGGGACAGTTCGATGCTTTCTTT. It translates to CASSPYTAPGQFDAFF.

This clone has a single count. The gene calls are TRBV7-3 and TRBJ2-5; perhaps TRBD2 as D (7 bases). Germline values: CDR1 SGHTA, CDR2 FQGTGA. This CDR3 spans 16 amino acids. V shed 5 bases and J shed 5 bases, with 21 bases lying between them. In DNA form, the CDR3 reads TGTGCCAGCAGCCCCCTTCGGGGAGGGGGAGATGAGACCCAGTACTTC. Translating gives CASSPLRGGGDETQYF.

The chain employs TRBV7-6 and TRBJ2-7; 7 nucleotides align to TRBD2. Trimming removed 1 base from V and 2 bases from J; junction bases left unmatched: 5. The CDR3 is made up of 15 amino acids. CDR1 is SGHVS and CDR2 is FNYEAQ in the germline V gene. The CDR3 DNA reads as TGTGCCAGCAGCTTAGAACCTAGCGGAGCCTACGAGCAGTACTTC. Protein product: CASSLEPSGAYEQYF. The variable domain in full, with the rest retrieved from reference TRBV7-6 and TRBJ2-7, is GAGVSQSPRYKVTKRGQDVALRCDPISGHVSLYWYRQALGQGPEFLTYFNYEAQQDKSGLPNDRFSAERPEGSISTLTIQRTEQRDSAMYRCASSLEPSGAYEQYFGPGTRLTVT.

This chain joins TRBV15 and TRBJ2-3; D might be TRBD1 (6 bases). This CDR3 comprises 16 residues. The V and J ends lost 0 bases and 1 base respectively, with 11 bases between them. Per the germline V gene, CDR1 is LNHNV and CDR2 is YYDKDF (reference sequence). The DNA of the CDR3 is TGTGCCACCAGCAGAGAAGACAGGTCGGGCACAGATACGCAGTATTTT. This sequence encodes CATSREDRSGTDTQYF.

This clone appeared a few times. The V call is TRBV11-1, the J call TRBJ2-1, with a possible D match to TRBD2 (5 bases). The CDR3 extends over 14 amino acids. The germline V gene encodes CDR1 SGHAT and CDR2 FQDESV (reference sequence). The V gene lost 3 bases and the J gene lost 6 bases, with 12 bases spanning the gap. The CDR3 bases are TGTGCCAGCAGCTTTGGAGCTAGCAGCAATGAGCAGTTCTTC. This translates into CASSFGASSNEQFF.